A selection of T cell receptor beta chains follows, all from one sample in a study of shared clonotypes between healthy human individuals. TCRdb's copy holds only in-frame clones and misses some; the assay was immunoSEQ multiplex PCR. The sample includes hundreds of thousands of clones, about 96% of them seen just once. Material for sequencing was naive CD8+ T cells sorted from blood. Receptors originate from a woman in her thirties in good health. Each CDR3 is given with its conserved first and last residue. The D gene is left open where the match is weak. Clone size is stated in some rows and not others, as once, few, many or a class when expanded.

D	V	size	J	DNA	CDR3
NA	TRBV27	NA	TRBJ1-6	TGTGCCAGCAGCCTGACAGGCCCGTCGGGTTCACCCCTCCACTTT	CASSLTGPSGSPLHF
NA	TRBV2	once	TRBJ2-1	TGTGCCAGCAGCCCCGGGGGTGGATCTTACAATGAGCAGTTCTTC	CASSPGGGSYNEQFF
NA	TRBV5-1	NA	TRBJ1-1	TGCGCCAGCAGCACTCTACCGGGACACTGGAACACTGAAGCTTTCTTT	CASSTLPGHWNTEAFF
NA	TRBV19	NA	TRBJ2-1	TGTGCCAGTAGTATGGGCAGGCTTTACAATGAGCAGTTCTTC	CASSMGRLYNEQFF
TRBD2	TRBV6-5	NA	TRBJ2-7	TGTGCCAGCAGTTACTCGATTAGCGGGAGTTACGAGCAGTACTTC	CASSYSISGSYEQYF
NA	TRBV10-2	NA	TRBJ2-7	TGCGCCAGCGGGAACGGCTCCTACGAGCAGTACTTC	CASGNGSYEQYF
NA	TRBV4-1	NA	TRBJ2-1	TGCGCCAGCAGCCAAGCGAGCTTGGGAAATGAGCAGTTCTTC	CASSQASLGNEQFF
NA	TRBV27	NA	TRBJ2-7	TGTGCCAGCAGTTTGTACGAGCAGTACTTC	CASSLYEQYF
TRBD2	TRBV28	NA	TRBJ2-5	TGTGCCAGCAGTTTAGAGCCCTGGCGGGAGGGCCAAGAGACCCAGTACTTC	CASSLEPWREGQETQYF
NA	TRBV28	NA	TRBJ2-5	TGTGCCAGCAGTCAGGGTACGGAGGACGCAGCCATCCAAGAGACCCAGTACTTC	CASSQGTEDAAIQETQYF
NA	TRBV5-6	NA	TRBJ2-5	TGTGCCAGCAGCTTGGTTTTCGGGGAGGGGGAAGAGACCCAGTACTTC	CASSLVFGEGEETQYF
TRBD2	TRBV28	once	TRBJ2-7	TGTGCCAGCAGTACCTCGGGACTAGCGGGAGACCGACCGGCGTACTTC	CASSTSGLAGDRPAYF
TRBD1	TRBV5-1	NA	TRBJ2-4	TGCGCCAGCAGCTTCAGAGGGGGCGCAGCCAAAAACATTCAGTACTTC	CASSFRGGAAKNIQYF
NA	TRBV6-5	NA	TRBJ1-2	TGTGCCAGCAGTTACCATGAACAGGATTTAGAGGGCTACACCTTC	CASSYHEQDLEGYTF
NA	TRBV11-2	NA	TRBJ2-7	TGTGCCAGCAGCCCCCCCGACAGGCCCTCCTACGAGCAGTACTTC	CASSPPDRPSYEQYF
NA	TRBV7-9	once	TRBJ2-3	TGTGCCAGCAGATCAAGTGCGAAAGGGTCCCCAGATACGCAGTATTTT	CASRSSAKGSPDTQYF
NA	TRBV9	NA	TRBJ2-2	TGTGCCAGCAGCGTAGCGGGGGTTAAAGGGTTCGACACCGGGGAGCTGTTTTTT	CASSVAGVKGFDTGELFF
TRBD2	TRBV7-8	NA	TRBJ2-1	TGTGCCAGCAGCCCCGCGGGAGTGGCCTCCTACAATGAGCAGTTCTTC	CASSPAGVASYNEQFF
NA	TRBV6-5	once	TRBJ1-6	TGTGCCAGCAGTTACGTTATTTCTTCACCCCTCCACTTT	CASSYVISSPLHF
NA	TRBV4-1	NA	TRBJ2-1	TGCGCCAGCAGCCAAGTCATTGTTGTTAGTGATGAGCAGTTCTTC	CASSQVIVVSDEQFF
TRBD2	TRBV7-9	NA	TRBJ2-1	TGTGCCAGCAGCTTGGGGTCTAGCGGGCCGACCAATGAGCAGTTCTTC	CASSLGSSGPTNEQFF
NA	TRBV5-4	NA	TRBJ2-7	TGTGCCAGCAGCCCAACCGATTCCACTTACGAGCAGTACTTC	CASSPTDSTYEQYF
NA	TRBV28	once	TRBJ2-1	TGTGCCAGCAGTTTTGAGCAGCTCCTCTACAATGAGCAGTTCTTC	CASSFEQLLYNEQFF
TRBD1	TRBV10-3	NA	TRBJ2-1	TGTGCCATCAGTGTCCCGGGACAGGGGTATGAGGCCTACAATGAGCAGTTCTTC	CAISVPGQGYEAYNEQFF
TRBD1	TRBV11-2	NA	TRBJ2-3	TGTGCCAGCAGCTTAGAGTGGGCAGGGGGCGGCACAGATACGCAGTATTTT	CASSLEWAGGGTDTQYF
TRBD1	TRBV7-9	NA	TRBJ2-1	TGTGCCAGCAGCTTAAGCTCAGGGGGTCTTTACAATGAGCAGTTCTTC	CASSLSSGGLYNEQFF
NA	TRBV7-2	NA	TRBJ2-1	TGTGCCAGCAGCTTAAGGGTGGGCTCCTACAATGAGCAGTTCTTC	CASSLRVGSYNEQFF
TRBD1	TRBV2	NA	TRBJ2-1	TGTGCCATCACCGGGACAGGGGGCGTTGAGCAGTTCTTC	CAITGTGGVEQFF
NA	TRBV27	NA	TRBJ1-2	TGTGCCAGCAGTTTCCAGGGCCTTAATGGAGGCTACACCTTC	CASSFQGLNGGYTF
NA	TRBV2	NA	TRBJ2-5	TGTGCCAGCAGCTTAAGCGTCGCACAAGAGACCCAGTACTTC	CASSLSVAQETQYF
TRBD2	TRBV13	once	TRBJ2-5	TGTGCCAGCAGCTTAACCGGACTAGCGAGGGAGACCCAGTACTTC	CASSLTGLARETQYF
NA	TRBV14	NA	TRBJ2-7	TGTGCCAGCAGCCCCCCCGGGGTCGGGGCCTACGAGCAGTACTTC	CASSPPGVGAYEQYF
NA	TRBV4-1	NA	TRBJ2-7	TGCGCCAGCAGCCCATCGGGAGCCTACGAGCAGTACTTC	CASSPSGAYEQYF
TRBD2	TRBV7-9	NA	TRBJ2-1	TGTGCCAGCAGCTTAATCGCGGGTGCTAGCGGGAATCTTTGGGAGCAGTTCTTC	CASSLIAGASGNLWEQFF
NA	TRBV27	NA	TRBJ2-7	TGTGCCAGCAGACAGGGTTACCCTTACGAGCAGTACTTC	CASRQGYPYEQYF
NA	TRBV28	NA	TRBJ2-7	TGTGCCAGCAGTTTCCCTGGGGGCTACGAGCAGTACTTC	CASSFPGGYEQYF
NA	TRBV7-9	NA	TRBJ2-1	TGTGCCAGCAGCTTAGGAGGGGATGAGCAGTTCTTC	CASSLGGDEQFF
NA	TRBV5-8	NA	TRBJ2-7	TGTGCCAGCAGCACCACTACAGGGATCTACGAGCAGTACTTC	CASSTTTGIYEQYF
NA	TRBV11-2	NA	TRBJ1-1	TGTGCCAGCAGCTTAGCAAATTCAGGGTTTATAGCTTTCTTT	CASSLANSGFIAFF
TRBD2	TRBV5-4	NA	TRBJ2-3	TGTGCCAGCAGCCCCGGACTAGCGAGCACAGATACGCAGTATTTT	CASSPGLASTDTQYF
TRBD1	TRBV7-9	once	TRBJ1-4	TGTGCCAGCAGCCGGGACAGTAATGAAAAACTGTTTTTT	CASSRDSNEKLFF
NA	TRBV4-1	NA	TRBJ1-5	TGCGCCAGCAGCCACCTGACAGCCCTGTCGCCCCAGCATTTT	CASSHLTALSPQHF
NA	TRBV27	NA	TRBJ2-1	TGTGCCAGCAGTACGGATACAGGGTCAATTGAGCAGTTCTTC	CASSTDTGSIEQFF
NA	TRBV6-1	NA	TRBJ1-1	TGTGCCAGCGACGATCAAGACTGGGGGAACACTGAAGCTTTCTTT	CASDDQDWGNTEAFF
TRBD1	TRBV13	NA	TRBJ2-5	TGTGCCAGCAGCACCCGACAGGGGTCTTCTCAAGAGACCCAGTACTTC	CASSTRQGSSQETQYF
TRBD2	TRBV5-1	NA	TRBJ2-7	TGCGCCAGCAGCTTAGCTAGCGGGTACGAGCAGTACTTC	CASSLASGYEQYF
NA	TRBV5-6	NA	TRBJ2-1	TGTGCCAGCAGCGAGCAGGGTTTTGGTGAGCAGTTCTTC	CASSEQGFGEQFF
NA	TRBV5-6	NA	TRBJ1-2	TGTGCCAGCAGCTTGGACAGGGCACGCTATGGCTACACCTTC	CASSLDRARYGYTF
NA	TRBV28	NA	TRBJ2-1	TGTGCCAGCAGTCCTGCTGGCCGGGAATGGTACAATGAGCAGTTCTTC	CASSPAGREWYNEQFF